This entry lists 14 T cell receptor beta chains sequenced from one sample in a study of cytomegalovirus exposure and HLA in healthy donors. Use of 60 Vbeta and 13 Jbeta primers characterized the PCR. Only in-frame clones appear in the TCRdb table, and some are missing; sequencing was by immunoSEQ multiplex PCR. This sample carries 200,000 to 250,000 clones, 70% to 85% of them seen once, and the ten largest clones take about 0.2%. The sample taken for sequencing was PBMCs. The receptors originated from a girl under 10 years old in good health and CMV-seronegative.

This clone was found a few times. The rearrangement uses TRBV19 and TRBJ1-5; 9 bases are shared with TRBD1. After removal of 5 bases from V and 7 bases from J, the junction contained 6 bases not matched to a gene. CDR3 length: 14 residues. Germline V lookup: CDR1 LNHDA, CDR2 SQIVND (reference sequence). This CDR3 reads CASSDGTGIQPQHF. For the CDR3, the DNA is TGTGCCAGTAGTGACGGGACAGGGATCCAGCCCCAGCATTTT.

This chain joins TRBV5-5 and TRBJ1-2, with unresolved D. V was shortened by 4 bases and J by 3 bases, with 4 bases between the two germline ends. Germline CDR1 and CDR2: SGHKS and YYEKEE (reference sequence). The CDR3 contains 11 residues. The CDR3, as DNA: TGTGCCAGCAGCCCGGACTATGGCTACACCTTC. It specifies CASSPDYGYTF.

The chain has TRBV2 and TRBJ2-1; TRBD2 aligns across 11 bases. This CDR3 has 16 amino acids. J lost 6 bases, V lost 6 bases, and 10 bases had no gene match. The germline gives CDR1 SNHLY, CDR2 FYNNEI. Written as DNA, the CDR3 is TGTGCCAGCAGCAAGTCCCTAGCGGGGGGCCTCAATGAGCAGTTCTTC. This encodes CASSKSLAGGLNEQFF.

The chain links TRBV30 to TRBJ2-2, with TRBD1 matching over 12 bases. The CDR3 has 16 residues. The junction had 3 bases not matched to a gene; V was cut back by 0 bases and J by 4 bases. Germline values: CDR1 GTSNPN, CDR2 SVGIG (reference sequence). Written as DNA, the CDR3 is TGTGCCTGGAGTGTAGGGGACAGGGGGCTCACCGGGGAGCTGTTTTTT. Encoded protein: CAWSVGDRGLTGELFF.

The V gene is TRBV5-1, the J gene TRBJ1-2; D call uncertain. V lost 0 bases and J 4 bases, leaving 10 bases between the germline ends. Germline CDR1 SGHRS, CDR2 YFSETQ. The CDR3 runs 14 residues. As DNA, the CDR3 is TGCGCCAGCAGCTTGGCTCCGGAGACCTATGGCTACACCTTC. Amino acids: CASSLAPETYGYTF.

The chain has TRBV6-5 and TRBJ2-7; 8 positions agree with TRBD2. The junction had 9 bases not matched to a gene; V was cut back by 6 bases and J by 2 bases. Germline V gene lookup returns CDR1 MNHEY and CDR2 SVGAGI. The CDR3 is 15 residues long. The CDR3 DNA follows: TGTGCCAGCAGCGGGGCTTTTAGCGGGACCTACGAGCAGTACTTC. This translates into CASSGAFSGTYEQYF.

The rearrangement links TRBV10-3 to TRBJ1-1, with D possibly TRBD1 on 5 matching bases. The V end was cut by 2 bases, the J end by 8 bases, with 9 bases between. The CDR3 consists of 12 residues. Germline lookup yields CDR1 ENHRY and CDR2 SYGVKD. The CDR3 sequence is CAISEDRDEAFF. The CDR3 DNA reads TGTGCCATCAGTGAGGACAGAGACGAAGCTTTCTTT.

The chain combines TRBV5-1 with TRBJ2-3; 14 nucleotides align to TRBD2. J gave up 1 base and V 2 bases, and 6 bases lay outside the gene matches. The CDR3 has 18 amino acids. CDR1 and CDR2 (germline): SGHRS, YFSETQ. Here the CDR3 reads CASSLGLAGGPGTDTQYF. DNA for the CDR3: TGCGCCAGCAGCTTAGGACTAGCGGGGGGCCCTGGCACAGATACGCAGTATTTT. The variable domain in full, completed from reference TRBV5-1 and TRBJ2-3, reads KAGVTQTPRYLIKTRGQQVTLSCSPISGHRSVSWYQQTPGQGLQFLFEYFSETQRNKGNFPGRFSGRQFSNSRSEMNVSTLELGDSALYLCASSLGLAGGPGTDTQYFGPGTRLTVL.

V and J are TRBV6-1 and TRBJ1-5, with 9 bases aligning to TRBD1. Trimming cost V 6 bases and J 3 bases; bases outside gene matches: 3. Germline V gene lookup returns CDR1 MNHNS and CDR2 SASEGT. The CDR3 length is 14 residues. In nucleotides, the CDR3 is TGTGCCAGCAGCAGGGACAGGGCCAATCAGCCCCAGCATTTT. This sequence encodes CASSRDRANQPQHF.

V is TRBV2 and J is TRBJ1-4, with D possibly being TRBD1 (5 bases). Trimming removed 2 bases from V and 11 bases from J, with 18 bases in between. The germline V gene encodes CDR1 SNHLY and CDR2 FYNNEI. The CDR3 totals 15 residues. This chain's CDR3 is CASSELGLALDKLFF. CDR3 in DNA: TGTGCCAGCAGTGAACTGGGGCTGGCTTTAGACAAACTGTTTTTT.

This clone has more than one count but fewer than ten. The gene calls are TRBV10-3 and TRBJ1-1; no reliable D call. V was cut by 10 bases and J by 1 base, with 13 bases left in between. The V gene's germline CDR1 is ENHRY and CDR2 SYGVKD. CDR3 length: 13 amino acids. The CDR3 here is CATGVSPNTEAFF. The CDR3 bases are TGTGCCACCGGGGTCTCCCCGAACACTGAAGCTTTCTTT.

As DNA, the CDR3 is TGTGCCAGCAGTGCATCTAGGAGGGGGCCCTACAATGAGCAGTTCTTC. It encodes CASSASRRGPYNEQFF. The rearrangement uses TRBV2 and TRBJ2-1; D is possibly TRBD1 (7 bases). V was shortened by 4 bases and J by 2 bases, with 15 bases between the two germline ends. This CDR3 comprises 16 residues. Germline V gene sequence: CDR1 SNHLY, CDR2 FYNNEI.

This clone was observed a few times. The CDR3, as DNA: TGCAGCGTTGTACATCAGGGAAACACCGGGGAGCTGTTTTTT. It specifies CSVVHQGNTGELFF. This rearrangement joins TRBV29-1 to TRBJ2-2; tentative D call: TRBD1 (5 bases). The V end was cut by 4 bases, the J end by 2 bases, with 11 bases between. Germline-derived CDR1 and CDR2 are SQVTM and ANQGSEA. The length of the CDR3 is 14 residues.

This sequence joins TRBV7-9 and TRBJ1-1, with 8 bases lining up with TRBD1. The CDR3 sequence is 15 residues long. Germline-derived CDR1 and CDR2 are SEHNR and FQNEAQ (reference sequence). V lost 5 bases and J lost 5; bases outside the gene matches: 10. The chain's CDR3 is CASSHRGRGKTEAFF. The CDR3 coding sequence is TGTGCCAGCAGCCACAGGGGGAGGGGGAAAACTGAAGCTTTCTTT.